Presented here are 8 T cell receptor beta chains from one specimen sequenced in a study of cytomegalovirus exposure and HLA in healthy donors. The PCR was carried out with 60 Vbeta primers and 13 Jbeta primers. Measured with immunoSEQ multiplex PCR; TCRdb has only the in-frame clones, and not every one. The data hold around 130,000 clones, with over 8% observed a single time. Sequencing was done on a sample of PBMCs. Source of these receptors: a man in his forties in good health and CMV-seronegative.

This chain uses TRBV28 with TRBJ1-2, with D possibly being TRBD1 (6 bases). CDR3 length: 15 amino acids. Germline values: CDR1 MDHEN, CDR2 SYDVKM. Trimming took 1 base from V and 2 from J, leaving 11 bases between them. CDR3 residues: CASSLFSTGNYGYTF. The CDR3 coding sequence is TGTGCCAGCAGTTTATTCTCTACAGGGAACTATGGCTACACCTTC.

The chain combines TRBV5-4 with TRBJ2-1; 12 nucleotides match TRBD2. The CDR3 sequence is 15 residues long. In germline, CDR1 is SGHNT, CDR2 YYREEE (reference sequence). V was pared by 0 bases and J by 9 bases, with 4 bases of the junction left unmatched. The CDR3 region has the DNA TGTGCCAGCAGCTTGGAAGCTAGCGGGGGGGTTGAGCAGTTCTTC. It encodes CASSLEASGGVEQFF.

The J gene is TRBJ2-5, the V gene TRBV11-3; TRBD1 matches 7 bases. From germline, CDR1 is SGHNT and CDR2 YENEEA. This CDR3 is 14 amino acids long. Losses at the gene ends were 3 bases for V and 4 bases for J; bases not matched to a gene: 5. The CDR3 nucleotides read TGTGCCAGCAGCTTTGGGGGACAGTCAGAGACCCAGTACTTC. Translating gives CASSFGGQSETQYF.

The genes are TRBV6-6 and TRBJ1-3; 7 bases are a match to TRBD1. The germline CDR1 and CDR2 sequences are MNHNY and SVGAGI (reference sequence). Trimming took 8 bases from V and 0 from J; bases not matched to a gene: 7. The CDR3 loop spans 15 amino acids. The CDR3 here is CASGAGGFSGNTIYF. The DNA for the CDR3 is TGTGCCAGCGGGGCAGGGGGTTTCTCTGGAAACACCATATATTTT.

The chain links TRBV19 to TRBJ1-5, with D perhaps matching TRBD1 (6 bases). The germline CDR1 and CDR2 sequences are LNHDA and SQIVND (reference sequence). The CDR3 extends over 15 amino acids. The V end was cut by 5 bases, the J end by 0 bases, with 11 bases between. As DNA, the CDR3 is TGTGCCAGTAGTCCACAGGGCTATAGCAATCAGCCCCAGCATTTT. Protein: CASSPQGYSNQPQHF.

The gene calls are TRBV6-5 and TRBJ1-1, with D maybe TRBD1 (5 bases). Trimming removed 6 bases at V and 10 bases at J, with 18 bases between. CDR1 is MNHEY and CDR2 is SVGAGI in the germline V gene. The CDR3 is made up of 13 amino acids. CDR3 in amino acids: CASSLIWGRAAFF. The CDR3 DNA follows: TGTGCCAGCAGCCTGATTTGGGGCAGGGCAGCTTTCTTT.

This clone was picked up a small number of times. For the CDR3, the DNA is TGTGCCAGCAGCCCTTCGGGGGGTTTCAATGGCTACACCTTC. Protein sequence: CASSPSGGFNGYTF. The gene calls are TRBV7-3 and TRBJ1-2; TRBD1 is a possible D gene (5 bases). With 5 bases removed from V and 6 bases from J, the gap between germline ends came to 16 bases. This CDR3 comprises 14 residues. CDR1 is SGHTA and CDR2 is FQGTGA in the germline V gene.

The chain joins TRBV6-1 to TRBJ1-1, with unresolved D. There are 11 residues in the CDR3. The V end lost 8 bases, the J end lost 3 bases, and 7 bases lay between the germline ends. Germline loops: CDR1 MNHNS, CDR2 SASEGT. CDR3 in amino acids: CASLPDTEAFF. In nucleotides, the CDR3 is TGTGCCAGCCTACCTGACACTGAAGCTTTCTTT.